Described below is a single T cell receptor (beta chain) sequence and its context. The germline V gene encodes CDR1 SGHRS and CDR2 YFSETQ. The CDR3 spans 13 residues. With V trimmed by 5 bases and J by 5 bases, 4 bases remained unmatched. This sample stems from a study of T cell repertoires in cytomegalovirus infection. TCRdb re-called the reads with MiXCR, one entry per CDR3 protein. The table lists about 200,000 distinct CDR3 sequences, approximately 9.7% of them singletons. The sequenced sample was PBMCs. The chain uses TRBV5-1 and TRBJ1-1, with 9 bases identical to TRBD1. This TCR came from a human donor in good health (CMV status not recorded). Some clones in this sample may be carry-over from other donors' samples. This CDR3 reads CASRQGAQTEAFF. CDR3 in DNA: TGCGCCAGCAGACAGGGGGCGCAGACTGAAGCTTTCTTT.